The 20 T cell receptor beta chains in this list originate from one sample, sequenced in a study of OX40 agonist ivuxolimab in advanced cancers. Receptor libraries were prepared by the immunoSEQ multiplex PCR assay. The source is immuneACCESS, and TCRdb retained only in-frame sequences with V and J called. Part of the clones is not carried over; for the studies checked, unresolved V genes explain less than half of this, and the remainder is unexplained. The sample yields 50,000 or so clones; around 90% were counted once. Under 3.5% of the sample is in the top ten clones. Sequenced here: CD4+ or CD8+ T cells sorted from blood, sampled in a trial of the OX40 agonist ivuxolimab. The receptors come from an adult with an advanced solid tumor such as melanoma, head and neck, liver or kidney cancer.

The CDR3 here is CASSQASGVWNEQFF. DNA of the CDR3: TGTGCCAGCAGCCAGGCCTCAGGGGTTTGGAATGAGCAGTTCTTC. The chain is built from TRBV7-2 and TRBJ2-1, with D possibly being TRBD1 (6 bases). V was trimmed by 5 bases and J by 7 bases, leaving 18 bases between them. The CDR3 is made up of 15 amino acids. In germline, CDR1 is SGHTA, CDR2 FQGNSA.

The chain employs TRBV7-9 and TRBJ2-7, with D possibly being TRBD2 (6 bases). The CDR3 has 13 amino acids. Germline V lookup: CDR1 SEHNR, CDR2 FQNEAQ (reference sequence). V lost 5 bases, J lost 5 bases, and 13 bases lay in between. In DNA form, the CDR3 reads TGTGCCAGCAGCCAAGCGGGTCTCAACGAGCAGTACTTC. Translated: CASSQAGLNEQYF.

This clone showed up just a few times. CDR3 residues: CASSERKPEAFF. DNA for the CDR3: TGTGCCAGCAGTGAAAGAAAGCCTGAAGCTTTCTTT. V usage is TRBV2 and J usage is TRBJ1-1; unclear D gene. Germline CDR1 is SNHLY and CDR2 is FYNNEI. Trimming took 2 bases from V and 6 from J, leaving 7 bases between them. CDR3 size: 12 residues.

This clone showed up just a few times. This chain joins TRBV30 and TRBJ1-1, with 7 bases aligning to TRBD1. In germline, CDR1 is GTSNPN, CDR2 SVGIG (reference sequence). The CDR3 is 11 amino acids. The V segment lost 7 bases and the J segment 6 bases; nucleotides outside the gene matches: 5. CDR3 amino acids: CAFDRVAEAFF. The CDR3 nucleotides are TGTGCCTTTGACAGGGTTGCTGAAGCTTTCTTT.

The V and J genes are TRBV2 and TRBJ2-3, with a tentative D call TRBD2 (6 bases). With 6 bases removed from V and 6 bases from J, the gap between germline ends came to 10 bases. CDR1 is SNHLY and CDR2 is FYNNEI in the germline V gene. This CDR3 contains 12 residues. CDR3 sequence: CASRHTSDTQYF. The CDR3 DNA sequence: TGTGCCAGCAGGCATACTAGCGATACGCAGTATTTT. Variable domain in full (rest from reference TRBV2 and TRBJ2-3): EPEVTQTPSHQVTQMGQEVILRCVPISNHLYFYWYRQILGQKVEFLVSFYNNEISEKSEIFDDQFSVERPDGSNFTLKIRSTKLEDSAMYFCASRHTSDTQYFGPGTRLTVL.

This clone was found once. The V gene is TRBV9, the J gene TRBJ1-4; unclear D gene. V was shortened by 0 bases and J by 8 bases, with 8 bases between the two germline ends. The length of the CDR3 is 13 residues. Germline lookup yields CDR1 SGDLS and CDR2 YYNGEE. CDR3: CASSVAGGEKLFF. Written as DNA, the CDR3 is TGTGCCAGCAGCGTAGCCGGCGGCGAAAAACTGTTTTTT.

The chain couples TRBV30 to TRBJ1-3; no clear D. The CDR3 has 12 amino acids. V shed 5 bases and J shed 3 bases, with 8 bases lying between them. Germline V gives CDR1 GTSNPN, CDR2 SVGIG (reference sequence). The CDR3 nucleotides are TGTGCCTGGTCTGCCTTTGGAAACACCATATATTTT. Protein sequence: CAWSAFGNTIYF.

CDR3 coding DNA: TGTGCCAGTATGGGCGGCGACAGGGGATCTCACGGGAACACTGAAGCTTTCTTT. It translates to CASMGGDRGSHGNTEAFF. The chain carries TRBV19 and TRBJ1-1; 8 nucleotides align to TRBD1. The CDR3 loop spans 18 amino acids. V lost 7 bases to trimming and J lost 1 base; unmatched junction nucleotides: 17. CDR1 is LNHDA, CDR2 SQIVND, per germline (reference sequence).

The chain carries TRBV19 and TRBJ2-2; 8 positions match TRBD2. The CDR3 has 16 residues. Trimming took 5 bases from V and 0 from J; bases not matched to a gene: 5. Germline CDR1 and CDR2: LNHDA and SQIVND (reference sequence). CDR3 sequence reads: CASSFAGGSNTGELFF. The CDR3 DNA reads TGTGCCAGTAGTTTTGCGGGAGGTTCGAACACCGGGGAGCTGTTTTTT.

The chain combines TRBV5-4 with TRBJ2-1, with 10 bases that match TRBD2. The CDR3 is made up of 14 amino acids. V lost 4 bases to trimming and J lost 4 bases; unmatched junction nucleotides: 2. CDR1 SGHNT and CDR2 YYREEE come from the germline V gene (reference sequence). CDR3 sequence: CASSIAGGYNEQFF. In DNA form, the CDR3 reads TGTGCCAGCAGCATAGCGGGAGGATACAATGAGCAGTTCTTC.

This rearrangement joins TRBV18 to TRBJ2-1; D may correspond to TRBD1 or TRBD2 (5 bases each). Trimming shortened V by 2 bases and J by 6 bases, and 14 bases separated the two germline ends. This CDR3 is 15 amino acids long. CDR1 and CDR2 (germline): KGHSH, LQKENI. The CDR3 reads CASSPNSGGVNEQFF. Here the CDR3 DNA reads TGTGCCAGCTCACCAAACTCTGGGGGTGTCAATGAGCAGTTCTTC.

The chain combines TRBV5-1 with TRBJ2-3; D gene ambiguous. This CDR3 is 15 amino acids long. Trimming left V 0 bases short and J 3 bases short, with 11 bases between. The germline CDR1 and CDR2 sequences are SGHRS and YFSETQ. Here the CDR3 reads CASSLARAVTDTQYF. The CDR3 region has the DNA TGCGCCAGCAGCTTGGCTAGGGCAGTAACAGATACGCAGTATTTT.

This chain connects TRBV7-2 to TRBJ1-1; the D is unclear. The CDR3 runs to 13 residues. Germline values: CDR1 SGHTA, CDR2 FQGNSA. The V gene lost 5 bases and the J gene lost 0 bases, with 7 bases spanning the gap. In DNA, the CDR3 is TGTGCCAGCAGCGCTCAGGTGAACACTGAAGCTTTCTTT. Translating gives CASSAQVNTEAFF.

The CDR3 region is CASQQGGNSYEQYF. In nucleotides, the CDR3 is TGTGCCAGTCAACAGGGGGGAAACTCCTACGAGCAGTACTTC. This sequence joins TRBV19 and TRBJ2-7; 8 bases line up with TRBD1. The CDR3 length is 14 residues. V lost 8 bases to trimming and J lost 0 bases; unmatched junction nucleotides: 6. Germline V gene data show CDR1 as LNHDA and CDR2 as SQIVND (reference sequence).

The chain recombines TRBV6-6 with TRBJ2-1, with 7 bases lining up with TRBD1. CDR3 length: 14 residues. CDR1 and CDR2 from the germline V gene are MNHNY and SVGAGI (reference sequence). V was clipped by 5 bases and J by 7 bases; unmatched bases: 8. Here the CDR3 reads CASSRTGKENEQFF. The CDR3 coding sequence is TGTGCCAGCAGTCGGACAGGCAAGGAAAATGAGCAGTTCTTC.

Here the CDR3 DNA reads TGCGCCAGCAGCTTAGCCCCGTCTACTAATGAAAAACTGTTTTTT. Translated, it gives CASSLAPSTNEKLFF. J is TRBJ1-4 and V is TRBV5-1, with no clear D. From germline, CDR1 is SGHRS and CDR2 YFSETQ. This CDR3 has 15 residues. V dropped 2 bases and J dropped 2 bases, with 10 bases sitting between them.

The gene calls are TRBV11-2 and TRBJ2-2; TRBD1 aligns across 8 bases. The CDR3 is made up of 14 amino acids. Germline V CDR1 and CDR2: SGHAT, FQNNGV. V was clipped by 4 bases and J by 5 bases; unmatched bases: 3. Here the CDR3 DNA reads TGTGCCAGCAGCTGGGACAGGACTACCGGGGAGCTGTTTTTT. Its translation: CASSWDRTTGELFF.

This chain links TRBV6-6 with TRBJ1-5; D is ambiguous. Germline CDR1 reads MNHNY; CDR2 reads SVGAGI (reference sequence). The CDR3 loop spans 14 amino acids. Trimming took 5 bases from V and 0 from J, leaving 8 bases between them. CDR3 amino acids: CASSAAGSNQPQHF. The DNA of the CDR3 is TGTGCCAGCAGTGCCGCGGGTAGCAATCAGCCCCAGCATTTT.

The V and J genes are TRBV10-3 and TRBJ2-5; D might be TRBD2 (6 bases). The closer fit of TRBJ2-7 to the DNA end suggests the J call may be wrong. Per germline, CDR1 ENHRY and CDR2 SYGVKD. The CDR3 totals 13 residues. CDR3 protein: CAIRDGGAYEQYF. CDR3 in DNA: TGTGCCATCAGGGACGGGGGAGCCTACGAGCAGTACTTC.

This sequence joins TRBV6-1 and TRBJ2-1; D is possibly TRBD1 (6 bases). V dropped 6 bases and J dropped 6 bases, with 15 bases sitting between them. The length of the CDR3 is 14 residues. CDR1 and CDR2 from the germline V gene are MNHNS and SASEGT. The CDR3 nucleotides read TGTGCCAGCAGGATTACAGGGAATTCCAATGAGCAGTTCTTC. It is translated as CASRITGNSNEQFF.